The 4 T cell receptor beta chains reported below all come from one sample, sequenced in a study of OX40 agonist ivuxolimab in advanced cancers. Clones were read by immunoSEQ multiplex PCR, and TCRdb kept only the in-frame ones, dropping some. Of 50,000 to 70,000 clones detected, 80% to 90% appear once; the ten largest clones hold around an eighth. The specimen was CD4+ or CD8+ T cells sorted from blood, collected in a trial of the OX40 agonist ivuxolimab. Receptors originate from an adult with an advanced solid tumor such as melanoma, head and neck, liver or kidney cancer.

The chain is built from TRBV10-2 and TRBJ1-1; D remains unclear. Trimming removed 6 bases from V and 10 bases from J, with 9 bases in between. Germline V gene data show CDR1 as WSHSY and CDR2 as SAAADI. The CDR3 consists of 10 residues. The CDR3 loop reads CASSDTLAFF. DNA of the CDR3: TGCGCCAGCAGCGACACGTTAGCTTTCTTT.

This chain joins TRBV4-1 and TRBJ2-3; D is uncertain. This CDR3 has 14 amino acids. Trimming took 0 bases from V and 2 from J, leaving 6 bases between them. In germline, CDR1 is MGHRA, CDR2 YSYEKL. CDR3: CASSQDRNTDTQYF. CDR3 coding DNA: TGCGCCAGCAGCCAAGATCGCAACACAGATACGCAGTATTTT.

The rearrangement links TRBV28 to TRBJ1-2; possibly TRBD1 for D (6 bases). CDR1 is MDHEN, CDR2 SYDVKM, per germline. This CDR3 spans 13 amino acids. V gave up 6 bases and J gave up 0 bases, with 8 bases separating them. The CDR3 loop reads CASRGAPNYGYTF. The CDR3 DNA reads TGTGCCAGCAGGGGGGCTCCTAACTATGGCTACACCTTC.

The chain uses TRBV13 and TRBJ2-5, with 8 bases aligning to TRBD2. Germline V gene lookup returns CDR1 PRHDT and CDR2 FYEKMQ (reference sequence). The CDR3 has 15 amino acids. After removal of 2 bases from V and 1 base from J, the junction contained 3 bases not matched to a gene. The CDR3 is CASSLRAGGQETQYF. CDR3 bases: TGTGCCAGCAGCTTACGTGCGGGGGGCCAAGAGACCCAGTACTTC.